One T cell receptor beta chain is described in this entry. The data belong to a study of naive and memory T cell subsets. Germline CDR1 is SGHVS and CDR2 is FQNEAQ. The junction had 12 bases not matched to a gene; V was cut back by 5 bases and J by 5 bases. The CDR3 is 17 residues long. An equimolar mix of two oligonucleotides served as the beta constant-region primer for TRBC1 and TRBC2. Each CDR3 protein gets one entry after TCRdb re-called the UMI-ligation and nested PCR reads with MiXCR. The sample yields 65,000 to 85,000 distinct CDR3 sequences, less than 15% seen once. The chain couples TRBV7-8 to TRBJ2-1; 10 nucleotides match TRBD2. The TCR sequence derives from a human donor in good health. Material for sequencing was central memory CD4+ T cells from blood. The CDR3 region has the DNA TGTGCCAGCAGCCTCAGAAGCGGGAGGGCGACCCACAATGAGCAGTTCTTC. Residues: CASSLRSGRATHNEQFF.